Sequencing of this T cell receptor beta chain was carried out in a study of PD-1 blockade in classical Hodgkin lymphoma. Germline V gene data show CDR1 as MGHRA and CDR2 as YSYEKL. The CDR3 extends over 14 amino acids. V gave up 3 bases and J gave up 3 bases, with 9 bases separating them. Libraries were prepared by immunoSEQ multiplex PCR; TCRdb keeps only in-frame clonotypes and omits some of them. The data contain 23,000 or so clones, 75% to 90% of them singletons. Stated time point: cycle 4 day 1 (C4D1), after 5 to 7 weeks of nivolumab. Each patient's relapse followed autologous stem cell transplantation, and brentuximab vedotin exposure varied. The patients, who had relapsed/refractory classical Hodgkin lymphoma, achieved best responses of complete response, partial response or progressive disease.

This chain links TRBV4-1 with TRBJ1-5; D call uncertain. The sequence was collected from a human donor with classical Hodgkin lymphoma. The specimen was peripheral blood mononuclear cells (PBMCs), collected before the fourth cycle of nivolumab. CDR3 DNA: TGCGCCAGCAGCCACGGAGGTAACAATCAGCCCCAGCATTTT. Its translation: CASSHGGNNQPQHF.